The clone carrying this T cell receptor (beta chain) was counted at least ten times. This record comes from a study of early T cells in non-severe SARS-CoV-2 infection. The germline V gene encodes CDR1 LGHNA and CDR2 YNFKEQ. Trimming removed 0 bases at V and 4 bases at J, with 10 bases between. The CDR3 covers 15 residues. The library protocol tagged individual cDNA molecules with unique molecular identifiers. MiXCR, run by TCRdb on the 5' RACE reads, gives a single entry per CDR3 protein. Of 30,000 or so distinct CDR3 sequences listed, about 4.5% are singletons. The J gene is TRBJ1-3, the V gene TRBV4-2; D gene ambiguous. The sample taken for sequencing was whole blood. This sequence was found in an adult who was a healthcare worker with PCR-confirmed SARS-CoV-2 infection or an uninfected control (not recorded which). CDR3 in DNA: TGTGCCAGCAGCCAAGAGGAGGGTCACGGAAACACCATATATTTT. Translation: CASSQEEGHGNTIYF.